One and the same sample provided the 6 T cell receptor beta chains below, sequenced in a study of blood T cell repertoires in COVID-19. Clones were read by immunoSEQ multiplex PCR, and TCRdb kept only the in-frame ones, dropping some. The data show 200,000 to 250,000 clones, with roughly 83% seen just once and roughly 5.2% held by the top ten. The sequenced sample was peripheral blood. These receptors came from a woman older than 75 with COVID-19, enrolled during active disease.

This clone was recorded once. This chain joins TRBV4-1 and TRBJ1-6; D gene unclear. Trimming took 2 bases from V and 0 from J, leaving 8 bases between them. This CDR3 region has 16 residues. Germline CDR1 reads MGHRA; CDR2 reads YSYEKL. CDR3 amino acids: CASSQTPSSYNSPLHF. In nucleotides, the CDR3 is TGCGCCAGCAGCCAAACACCCAGCTCCTATAATTCACCCCTCCACTTT.

The rearrangement uses TRBV7-2 and TRBJ1-3; 7 nucleotides match TRBD1. The CDR3 is 16 amino acids. The germline V gene encodes CDR1 SGHTA and CDR2 FQGNSA. The trim removed 4 bases at V and 0 bases at J, leaving 6 bases unmatched. CDR3 bases: TGTGCCAGCAGCTCCGGACAGGTTAGCTCTGGAAACACCATATATTTT. Its protein product is CASSSGQVSSGNTIYF.

This clone was counted between two and nine times. This chain uses TRBV3-1 (or the pseudogene TRBV3-2) with TRBJ1-4, with D uncertain. The germline V gene has CDR1 LGHDT and CDR2 YNNKEL (reference sequence). Trimming cost V 3 bases and J 10 bases, with 15 bases left between them. This CDR3 region has 14 residues. The chain's CDR3 is CASSQESPVGKLFF. The CDR3 DNA reads TGTGCCAGCAGCCAGGAGTCCCCCGTGGGAAAACTGTTTTTT.

V and J are TRBV6-6 and TRBJ1-1; D is perhaps TRBD1 (6 bases). With 7 bases removed from V and 2 bases from J, the gap between germline ends came to 14 bases. From germline, CDR1 is MNHNY and CDR2 SVGAGI (reference sequence). The CDR3 spans 14 residues. This chain's CDR3 is CASNYGQPNTEAFF. The DNA for the CDR3 is TGTGCCAGCAACTATGGACAGCCCAACACTGAAGCTTTCTTT.

The J gene is TRBJ1-2, the V gene TRBV3-1 (or the pseudogene TRBV3-2); 10 bases align to TRBD1. V lost 1 base to trimming and J lost 5 bases; unmatched junction nucleotides: 7. The CDR3 extends over 16 amino acids. Germline CDR1 LGHDT, CDR2 YNNKEL (reference sequence). For the CDR3, the DNA is TGTGCCAGCAGCCAAGGAGACAGGGGGCCACTATATGGCTACACCTTC. Translating it yields CASSQGDRGPLYGYTF.

This clone was seen more than once but under ten times. The chain is built from TRBV14 and TRBJ2-1; D unresolved. V lost 0 bases and J 14 bases, leaving 8 bases between the germline ends. Germline-derived CDR1 and CDR2 are SGHDN and FVKESK. The CDR3 sequence is 11 residues long. The CDR3: CASSQELVKFF. The CDR3 bases are TGTGCCAGCAGCCAAGAATTAGTGAAGTTCTTC.